Reported below is one T cell receptor (beta chain). Trimming took off 4 bases at V and 7 bases at J, with 14 bases between the two ends. CDR3 length equals 15 residues. Germline CDR1 and CDR2: SNHLY and FYNNEI. This record comes from a study of blood T cell repertoires in COVID-19. Across the whole study: Researchers got acute and convalescent COVID-19 samples from the United States, Italy and Spain. Sources were T cells, B-cell-depleted T cells, or PBMCs; the material itself was cDNA or gDNA.

In the original processing: Counts of nucleated cells, estimated from reference gene primer amplification, were obtained. The table came from immunoSEQ multiplex PCR; TCRdb's copy has only in-frame clones and leaves some out. That table supplies the V and J calls and clone size; D and trimming were determined from the DNA. The sample shows 220,000 or so clones, about 86% of them seen only once. Sequencing input: peripheral blood. This sequence joins TRBV2 and TRBJ1-6; D might be TRBD1 (6 bases). This receptor was taken from a woman aged 25 to 39 who had recovered from COVID-19. This CDR3 reads CASSALGGRNSPLHF. CDR3 nucleotide sequence: TGTGCCAGCAGTGCGTTGGGGGGGCGGAATTCACCCCTCCACTTT.